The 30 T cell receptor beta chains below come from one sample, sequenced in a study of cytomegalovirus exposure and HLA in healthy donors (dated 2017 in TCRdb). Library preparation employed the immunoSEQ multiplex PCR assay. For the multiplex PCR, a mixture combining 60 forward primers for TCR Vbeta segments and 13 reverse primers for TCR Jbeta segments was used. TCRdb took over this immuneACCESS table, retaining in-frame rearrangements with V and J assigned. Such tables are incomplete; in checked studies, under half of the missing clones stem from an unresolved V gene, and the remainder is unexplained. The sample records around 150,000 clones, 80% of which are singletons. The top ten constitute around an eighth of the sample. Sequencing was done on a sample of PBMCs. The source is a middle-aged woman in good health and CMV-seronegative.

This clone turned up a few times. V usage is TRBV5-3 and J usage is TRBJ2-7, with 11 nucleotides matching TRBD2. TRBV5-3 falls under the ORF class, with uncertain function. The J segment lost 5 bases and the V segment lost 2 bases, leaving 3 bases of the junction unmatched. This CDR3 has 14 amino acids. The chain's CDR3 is CARSFTSGSNEQYF. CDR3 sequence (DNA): TGTGCCAGAAGCTTTACTAGCGGGAGCAACGAGCAGTACTTC.

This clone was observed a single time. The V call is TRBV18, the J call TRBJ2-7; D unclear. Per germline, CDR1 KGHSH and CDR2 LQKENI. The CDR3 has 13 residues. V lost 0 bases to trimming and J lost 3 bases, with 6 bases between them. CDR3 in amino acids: CASSPPAGYEQYF. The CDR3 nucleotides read TGTGCCAGCTCACCACCTGCAGGCTACGAGCAGTACTTC.

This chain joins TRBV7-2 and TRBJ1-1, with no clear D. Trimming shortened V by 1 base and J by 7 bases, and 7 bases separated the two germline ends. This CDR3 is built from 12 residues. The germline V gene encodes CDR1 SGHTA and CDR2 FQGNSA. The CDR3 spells CASSLGQREAFF. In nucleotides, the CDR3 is TGTGCCAGCAGCTTAGGGCAGCGTGAAGCTTTCTTT.

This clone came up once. CDR3 bases: TGTGCCAGCAGTGGCAGGGCCTACAATGAGCAGTTCTTC. This encodes CASSGRAYNEQFF. The V gene is TRBV28, the J gene TRBJ2-1; possible D gene TRBD1, 5 bases. The CDR3 sequence is 13 residues long. V was shortened by 5 bases and J by 2 bases, with 7 bases between the two germline ends. Germline CDR1 reads MDHEN; CDR2 reads SYDVKM.

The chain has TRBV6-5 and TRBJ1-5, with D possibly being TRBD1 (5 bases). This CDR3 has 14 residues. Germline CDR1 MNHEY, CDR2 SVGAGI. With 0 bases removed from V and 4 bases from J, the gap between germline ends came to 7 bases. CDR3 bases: TGTGCCAGCAGTTACTCCCGGGGGAATCAGCCCCAGCATTTT. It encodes CASSYSRGNQPQHF.

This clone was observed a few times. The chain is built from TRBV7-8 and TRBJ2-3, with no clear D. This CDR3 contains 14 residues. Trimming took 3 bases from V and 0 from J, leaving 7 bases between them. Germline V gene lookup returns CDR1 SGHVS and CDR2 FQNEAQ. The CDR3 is CASSFTVSTDTQYF. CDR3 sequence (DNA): TGTGCCAGCAGCTTTACAGTTAGCACAGATACGCAGTATTTT.

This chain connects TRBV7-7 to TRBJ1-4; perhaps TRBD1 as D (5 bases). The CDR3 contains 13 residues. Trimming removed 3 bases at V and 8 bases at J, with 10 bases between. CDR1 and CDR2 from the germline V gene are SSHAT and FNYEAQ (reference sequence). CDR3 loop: CASSLTGGEKLFF. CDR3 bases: TGTGCCAGCAGCTTGACGGGGGGGGAAAAACTGTTTTTT.

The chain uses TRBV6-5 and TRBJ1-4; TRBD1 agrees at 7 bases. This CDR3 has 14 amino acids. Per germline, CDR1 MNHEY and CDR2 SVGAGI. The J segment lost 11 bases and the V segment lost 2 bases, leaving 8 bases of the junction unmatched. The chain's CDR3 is CASSYPRQGRKLFF. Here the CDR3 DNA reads TGTGCCAGCAGTTACCCTAGACAGGGACGGAAACTGTTTTTT.

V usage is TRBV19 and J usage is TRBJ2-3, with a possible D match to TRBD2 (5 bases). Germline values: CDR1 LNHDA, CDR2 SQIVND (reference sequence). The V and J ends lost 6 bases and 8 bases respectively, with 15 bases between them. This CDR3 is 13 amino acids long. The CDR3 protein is CASSQNPGSTQYF. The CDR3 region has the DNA TGTGCCAGTAGCCAAAATCCGGGGTCTACGCAGTATTTT. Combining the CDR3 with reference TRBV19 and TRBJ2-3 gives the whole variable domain DGGITQSPKYLFRKEGQNVTLSCEQNLNHDAMYWYRQDPGQGLRLIYYSQIVNDFQKGDIAEGYSVSREKKESFPLTVTSAQKNPTAFYLCASSQNPGSTQYFGPGTRLTVL.

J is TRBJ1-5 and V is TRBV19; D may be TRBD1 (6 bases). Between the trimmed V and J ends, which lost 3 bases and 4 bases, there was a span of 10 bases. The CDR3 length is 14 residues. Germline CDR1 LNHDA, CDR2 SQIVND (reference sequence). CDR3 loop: CASSMFGQNQPQHF. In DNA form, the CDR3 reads TGTGCCAGTAGTATGTTTGGACAGAATCAGCCCCAGCATTTT.

CDR3 in amino acids: CASSVAGSDTQYF. CDR3 in DNA: TGTGCCAGCAGCGTAGCCGGGTCAGATACGCAGTATTTT. The chain employs TRBV9 and TRBJ2-3; D ambiguous. In germline, CDR1 is SGDLS, CDR2 YYNGEE. The CDR3 is 13 amino acids. V gave up 0 bases and J gave up 4 bases, with 6 bases separating them.

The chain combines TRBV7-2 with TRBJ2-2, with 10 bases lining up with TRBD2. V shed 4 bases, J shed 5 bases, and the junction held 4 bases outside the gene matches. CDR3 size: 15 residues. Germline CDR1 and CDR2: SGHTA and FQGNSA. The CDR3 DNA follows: TGTGCCAGCAGCTGGTCTAGCGGGGGTACCGGGGAGCTGTTTTTT. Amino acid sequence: CASSWSSGGTGELFF.

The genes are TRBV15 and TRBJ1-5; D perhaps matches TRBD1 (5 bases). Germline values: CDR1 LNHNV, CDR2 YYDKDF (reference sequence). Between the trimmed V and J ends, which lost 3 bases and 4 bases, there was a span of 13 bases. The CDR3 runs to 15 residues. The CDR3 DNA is TGTGCCACCAGCAGGGGCCAGCCAGGGAATCAGCCCCAGCATTTT. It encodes CATSRGQPGNQPQHF.

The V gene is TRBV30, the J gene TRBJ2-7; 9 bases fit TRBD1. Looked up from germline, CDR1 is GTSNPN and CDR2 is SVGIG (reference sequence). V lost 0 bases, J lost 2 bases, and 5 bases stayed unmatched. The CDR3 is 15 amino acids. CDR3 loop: CAWSVGTGSPYEQYF. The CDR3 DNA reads TGTGCCTGGAGTGTAGGGACAGGGAGCCCCTACGAGCAGTACTTC.

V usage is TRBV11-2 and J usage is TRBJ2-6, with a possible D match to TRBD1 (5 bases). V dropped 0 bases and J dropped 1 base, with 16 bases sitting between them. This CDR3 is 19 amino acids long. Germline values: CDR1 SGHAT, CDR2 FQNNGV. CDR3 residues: CASSLEPAKGLSGANVLTF. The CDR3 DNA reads TGTGCCAGCAGCTTAGAACCCGCCAAGGGGCTTTCTGGGGCCAACGTCCTGACTTTC. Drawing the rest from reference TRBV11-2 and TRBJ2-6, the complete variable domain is EAGVAQSPRYKIIEKRQSVAFWCNPISGHATLYWYQQILGQGPKLLIQFQNNGVVDDSQLPKDRFSAERLKGVDSTLKIQPAKLEDSAVYLCASSLEPAKGLSGANVLTFGAGSRLTVL.

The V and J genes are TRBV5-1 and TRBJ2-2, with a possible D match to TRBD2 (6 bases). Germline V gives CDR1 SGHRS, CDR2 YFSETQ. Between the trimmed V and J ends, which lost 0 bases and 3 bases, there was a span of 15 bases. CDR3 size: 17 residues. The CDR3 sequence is CASSLALSAGYTGELFF. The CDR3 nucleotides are TGCGCCAGCAGCTTGGCCTTATCTGCGGGATACACCGGGGAGCTGTTTTTT. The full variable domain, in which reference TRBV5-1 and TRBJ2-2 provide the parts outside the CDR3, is KAGVTQTPRYLIKTRGQQVTLSCSPISGHRSVSWYQQTPGQGLQFLFEYFSETQRNKGNFPGRFSGRQFSNSRSEMNVSTLELGDSALYLCASSLALSAGYTGELFFGEGSRLTVL.

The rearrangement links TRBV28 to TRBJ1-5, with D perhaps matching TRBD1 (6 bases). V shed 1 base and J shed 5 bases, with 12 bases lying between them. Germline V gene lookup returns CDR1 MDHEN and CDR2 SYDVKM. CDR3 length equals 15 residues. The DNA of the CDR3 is TGTGCCAGCAGTTTATTGGACAGTTTTCATCAGCCCCAGCATTTT. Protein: CASSLLDSFHQPQHF.

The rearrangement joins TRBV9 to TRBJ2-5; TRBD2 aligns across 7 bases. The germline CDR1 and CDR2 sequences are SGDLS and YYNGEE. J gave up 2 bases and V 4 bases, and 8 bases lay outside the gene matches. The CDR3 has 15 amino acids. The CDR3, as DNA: TGTGCCAGCAGCCCAAACGGGGGGTGGCAAGAGACCCAGTACTTC. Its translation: CASSPNGGWQETQYF. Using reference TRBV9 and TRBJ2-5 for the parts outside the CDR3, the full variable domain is DSGVTQTPKHLITATGQRVTLRCSPRSGDLSVYWYQQSLDQGLQFLIQYYNGEERAKGNILERFSAQQFPDLHSELNLSSLELGDSALYFCASSPNGGWQETQYFGPGTRLLVL.

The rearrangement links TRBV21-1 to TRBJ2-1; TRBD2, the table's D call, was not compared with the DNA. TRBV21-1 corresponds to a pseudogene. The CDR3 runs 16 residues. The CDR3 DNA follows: TGTGCCAGCAGCAAAATAGCGGGAGGGACAAAGAATGAGCAGTTCTTC. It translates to CASSKIAGGTKNEQFF.

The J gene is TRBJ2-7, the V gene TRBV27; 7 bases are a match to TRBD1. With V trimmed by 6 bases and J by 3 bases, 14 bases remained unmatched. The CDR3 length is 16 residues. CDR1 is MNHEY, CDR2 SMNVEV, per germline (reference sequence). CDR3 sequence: CASRRTTGTVNYEQYF. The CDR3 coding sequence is TGTGCCAGCAGGAGGACGACCGGGACAGTAAACTACGAGCAGTACTTC.

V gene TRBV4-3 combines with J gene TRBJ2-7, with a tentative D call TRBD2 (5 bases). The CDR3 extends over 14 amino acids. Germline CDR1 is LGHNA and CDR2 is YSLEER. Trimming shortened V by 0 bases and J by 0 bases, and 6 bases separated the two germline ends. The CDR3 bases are TGCGCCAGCAGCCAAGATCGGGACTCCTACGAGCAGTACTTC. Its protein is CASSQDRDSYEQYF.

CDR3 sequence reads: CASSIRQGGGTEAFF. CDR3 DNA sequence: TGTGCCAGCAGCATACGACAGGGAGGTGGGACTGAAGCTTTCTTT. The chain employs TRBV14 and TRBJ1-1; 7 bases line up with TRBD1. Germline lookup yields CDR1 SGHDN and CDR2 FVKESK. After removal of 5 bases from V and 5 bases from J, the junction contained 11 bases not matched to a gene. This CDR3 is 15 amino acids long.

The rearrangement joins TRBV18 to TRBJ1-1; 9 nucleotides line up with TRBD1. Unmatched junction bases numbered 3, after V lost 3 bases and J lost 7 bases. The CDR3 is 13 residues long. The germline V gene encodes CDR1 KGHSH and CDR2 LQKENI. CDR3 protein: CASSPGDRVEAFF. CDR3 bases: TGTGCCAGCTCACCTGGGGACAGGGTTGAAGCTTTCTTT.

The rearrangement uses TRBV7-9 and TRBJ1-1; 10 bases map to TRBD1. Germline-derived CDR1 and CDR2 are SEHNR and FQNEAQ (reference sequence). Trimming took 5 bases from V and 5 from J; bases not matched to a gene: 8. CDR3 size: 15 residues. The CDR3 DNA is TGTGCCAGCAGCCCGGGGACAGGGGTTAATACTGAAGCTTTCTTT. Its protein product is CASSPGTGVNTEAFF.

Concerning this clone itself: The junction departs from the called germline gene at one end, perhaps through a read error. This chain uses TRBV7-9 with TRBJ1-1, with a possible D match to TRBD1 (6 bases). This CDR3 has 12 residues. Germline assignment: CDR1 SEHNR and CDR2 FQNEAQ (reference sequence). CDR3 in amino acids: CSSSRTDTEAFF. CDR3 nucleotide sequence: TGTTCCAGCAGCCGGACAGACACTGAAGCTTTCTTT.

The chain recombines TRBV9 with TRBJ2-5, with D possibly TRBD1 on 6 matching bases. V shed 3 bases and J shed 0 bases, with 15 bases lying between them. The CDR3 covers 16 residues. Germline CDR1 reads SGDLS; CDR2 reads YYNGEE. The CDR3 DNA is TGTGCCAGCAGCGCCTACACAGGGCGGTACCAAGAGACCCAGTACTTC. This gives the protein CASSAYTGRYQETQYF.

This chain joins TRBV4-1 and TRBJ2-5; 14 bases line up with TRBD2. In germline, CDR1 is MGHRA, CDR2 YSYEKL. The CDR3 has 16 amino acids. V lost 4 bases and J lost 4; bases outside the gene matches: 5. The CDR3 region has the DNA TGCGCCAGCAGCCGGAGGGGACTAGCGGGAGCAGAGACCCAGTACTTC. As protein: CASSRRGLAGAETQYF.

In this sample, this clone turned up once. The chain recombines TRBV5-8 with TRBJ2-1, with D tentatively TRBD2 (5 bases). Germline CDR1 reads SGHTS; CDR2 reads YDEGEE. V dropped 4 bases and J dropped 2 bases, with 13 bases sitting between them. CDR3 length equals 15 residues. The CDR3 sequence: CASSRWTSTYNEQFF. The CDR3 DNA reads TGTGCCAGCAGCCGATGGACTTCGACCTACAATGAGCAGTTCTTC.

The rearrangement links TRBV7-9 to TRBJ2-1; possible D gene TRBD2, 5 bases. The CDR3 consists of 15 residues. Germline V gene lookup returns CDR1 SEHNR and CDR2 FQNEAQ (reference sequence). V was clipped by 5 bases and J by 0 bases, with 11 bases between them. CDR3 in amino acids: CASSRAEASYNEQFF. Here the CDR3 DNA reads TGTGCCAGCAGCCGAGCGGAAGCCTCCTACAATGAGCAGTTCTTC.

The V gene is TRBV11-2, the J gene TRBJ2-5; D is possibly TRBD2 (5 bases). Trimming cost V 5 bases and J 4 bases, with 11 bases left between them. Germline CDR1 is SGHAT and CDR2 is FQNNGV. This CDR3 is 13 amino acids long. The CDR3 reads CASSLEDGETQYF. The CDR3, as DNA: TGTGCCAGCAGCCTGGAGGACGGAGAGACCCAGTACTTC.